A selection of T cell receptor beta chains follows, all from one sample in a study of shared clonotypes between healthy human individuals. The repertoire was sequenced with immunoSEQ multiplex PCR; TCRdb's copy has only in-frame clones and lacks some. The sample consists of approximately 320,000 clones, 74% of them appearing once. Source material: memory CD4+ T cells sorted from blood. The receptors come from a man aged 25-45 years in good health. The CDR3 runs from the conserved cysteine through the conserved F or W. D genes are given only for firm matches. Rows may omit the clone size; those that give it use once, few, many or a size class.

TRBJ2-4	.	TRBV19	TRBD1	TGTGCCAGTAGCGTAATTGGATGGGGACAGGGTCGAAACATTCAGTACTTC	CASSVIGWGQGRNIQYF
TRBJ1-4	.	TRBV5-4	.	TGTGCCAGCAGCTTGGGGGGTTTTGAGGGAAAACTGTTTTTT	CASSLGGFEGKLFF
TRBJ1-4	.	TRBV9	TRBD1	TGTGCCAGCAGCACCGCAACCGGGACAGGGGTTGAAAAACTGTTTTTT	CASSTATGTGVEKLFF
TRBJ2-1	.	TRBV5-1	.	TGCGCCAGCAGCTTGGATGGTCCTTACAATGAGCAGTTCTTC	CASSLDGPYNEQFF
TRBJ2-5	.	TRBV9	.	TGTGCCAGCAGCGTACTAGCTACCGTCGGTAGTGGCACCCAGTACTTC	CASSVLATVGSGTQYF
TRBJ2-3	.	TRBV5-1	TRBD2	TGCGCCAGCAGCTTGATAGCGGGCGCTGAAGGATTATACACAGATACGCAGTATTTT	CASSLIAGAEGLYTDTQYF
TRBJ1-4	.	TRBV5-4	TRBD1	TGTGCCAGTTCCAAGGGACAGGATAATGAAAAACTGTTTTTT	CASSKGQDNEKLFF
TRBJ2-1	.	TRBV15	TRBD2	TGTGCCACCAGCAGAGATTTTGGCGGGAGAATAAATGAGCAGTTCTTC	CATSRDFGGRINEQFF
TRBJ2-2	.	TRBV7-2	TRBD1	TGTGCCAGCAGCTCGAGACAGGGCTGGACCGGGGAGCTGTTTTTT	CASSSRQGWTGELFF
TRBJ2-3	.	TRBV29-1	.	TGCAGCTTCCGGCCTCAGGGGCCAGATACGCAGTATTTT	CSFRPQGPDTQYF
TRBJ2-1	.	TRBV27	.	TGTGCCAGCAGTTCTACCAAGACAGGCTGGGGGGACAATGAGCAGTTCTTC	CASSSTKTGWGDNEQFF
TRBJ2-5	.	TRBV6-1	.	TGTGCCAGCAGGGGTCAAGAGACCCAGTACTTC	CASRGQETQYF
TRBJ2-1	.	TRBV7-2	TRBD2	TGTGCCAGCAGCTTAGTAGGCGGGAGGACCAACAATGAGCAGTTCTTC	CASSLVGGRTNNEQFF
TRBJ2-5	many	TRBV7-6	.	TGTGCCAGCGGGACGTGGTCCGAGACCCAGTACTTC	CASGTWSETQYF
TRBJ2-5	.	TRBV18	.	TGTGCCAGCTCACCCGGAAGGCTTTTACAAGAGACCCAGTACTTC	CASSPGRLLQETQYF
TRBJ2-3	few	TRBV1	.	TGCACCAGCAGCCAAGATCTTCCCCGGACTAGAGTCGTCACAGATACGCAGTATTTT	CTSSQDLPRTRVVTDTQYF
TRBJ2-5	many	TRBV9	TRBD2	TGTGCCAGCAGCGCGACTAGCGGGTTCCCTCCCGGGGAGACCCAGTACTTC	CASSATSGFPPGETQYF
TRBJ2-3	.	TRBV29-1	.	TGCAGCCCCCAAGACGGCACAGATACGCAGTATTTT	CSPQDGTDTQYF
TRBJ1-1	.	TRBV11-3	.	TGTGCCAGCAGCTTATCTCAGAACACTGAAGCTTTCTTT	CASSLSQNTEAFF
TRBJ1-1	.	TRBV29-1	.	TGCAGCTCCTATGGGACTGATGTGACTGAAGCTTTCTTT	CSSYGTDVTEAFF
TRBJ2-1	.	TRBV6-1	.	TGTGCCATCTCGGGACGACACAATGAGCAGTTCTTC	CAISGRHNEQFF
TRBJ2-7	.	TRBV5-1	TRBD2	TGCGCCAGCAGCCCCCCGGGACTAGCGGGGGGGGCTGGAGGGCAGTACTTC	CASSPPGLAGGAGGQYF
TRBJ2-3	many	TRBV2	.	TGTGCCAGCAGTGACTCCAGGGGTATAGGGGGAGATACGCAGTATTTT	CASSDSRGIGGDTQYF
TRBJ1-3	.	TRBV30	.	TGTGCCTGGAGACCCAGGACCTCTGGAAACACCATATATTTT	CAWRPRTSGNTIYF
TRBJ1-1	.	TRBV29-1	TRBD1	TGCAGCGCCACAGGGGGCAGATATGAAGCTTTCTTT	CSATGGRYEAFF
TRBJ2-3	.	TRBV9	TRBD2	TGTGCCAGCAGCGTTGCTAGCGGGGGACCCACAGATACGCAGTATTTT	CASSVASGGPTDTQYF
TRBJ2-3	.	TRBV7-8	TRBD2	TGTGCCAGCAGCCAGGAATCGAGCGGGAGGCCCTATTTT	CASSQESSGRPYF
TRBJ2-1	.	TRBV7-2	.	TGTGCCAGCAGCTTGAGAAGGGGAACCTACAATGAGCAGTTCTTC	CASSLRRGTYNEQFF
TRBJ2-1	.	TRBV15	.	TGTGCCACCCAAAGGGCCTTTTTGCCGGAGCAGTTCTTC	CATQRAFLPEQFF
TRBJ1-1	.	TRBV6-6	.	TGTGCCAGCAGGTTCATGCCGGAGGACACTGAAGCTTTCTTT	CASRFMPEDTEAFF
TRBJ2-1	.	TRBV10-3	TRBD2	TGTGCTATCGGAGGACTAGCGGGAGGACGGAGCTCCTACAATGAGCAGTTCTTC	CAIGGLAGGRSSYNEQFF
TRBJ2-1	.	TRBV11-2	TRBD2	TGTGCCAGCAGCTTACTAGCGGCATTCTCCTACAATGAGCAGTTCTTC	CASSLLAAFSYNEQFF
TRBJ2-7	.	TRBV5-6	TRBD2	TGTGCCAGCAGCTGGACTACTAGCGGGAGAATCGACGAGCAGTACTTC	CASSWTTSGRIDEQYF
TRBJ2-1	.	TRBV7-3	TRBD2	TGTGCCAGCAGCTTAACTGGCGGGGGTAACAATGAGCAGTTCTTC	CASSLTGGGNNEQFF
TRBJ2-7	.	TRBV6-5	.	TGTGCCAGCAGTTACAAGGGAAGGCGGAGCTCCTACGAGCAGTACTTC	CASSYKGRRSSYEQYF
TRBJ2-1	few	TRBV9	.	TGTGCCAGCGCAAAGGGGGACGAGTCCTACAATGAGCAGTTCTTC	CASAKGDESYNEQFF
TRBJ2-7	.	TRBV30	TRBD2	TGTGCCTGGAGTGACCCCCCGGGACTACCGGGACTAGCGGCCTACGAGCAGTACTTC	CAWSDPPGLPGLAAYEQYF
TRBJ2-7	.	TRBV4-1	TRBD2	TGCGCCAGCAGCCAAACTAGCGGGAGTAACAACGAGCAGTACTTC	CASSQTSGSNNEQYF
TRBJ2-1	many	TRBV7-9	TRBD2	TGTGCCAGCAGCTTCCCCCGCCGACTAGCGGGAGGCAGGGATGAGCAGTTCTTC	CASSFPRRLAGGRDEQFF
TRBJ1-5	.	TRBV6-1	.	TGTGCCAGCAGTGAAAAGGTGGGGGGAAGCAATCAGCCCCAGCATTTT	CASSEKVGGSNQPQHF
TRBJ2-1	.	TRBV19	.	TGTGCCAGTAGTATAGATTCCACTAGCTCCTACAATGAGCAGTTCTTC	CASSIDSTSSYNEQFF
TRBJ2-5	.	TRBV10-1	.	TGCGCCAGCAGTGAAGGAGGTGGGGAGACCCAGTACTTC	CASSEGGGETQYF
TRBJ2-6	few	TRBV19	.	TGTGCCAGTAGTCCCGGACAGAATAGAAACTCTGGGGCCAACGTCCTGACTTTC	CASSPGQNRNSGANVLTF
TRBJ2-1	.	TRBV11-2	TRBD2	TGTGCCAGCAGCCCCCAGGTGGTAGCGGGAGGTAGTAATGAGCAGTTCTTC	CASSPQVVAGGSNEQFF
TRBJ2-7	.	TRBV28	.	TGTGCCAGCAGTTTACGTCGCGAGCAGTACTTC	CASSLRREQYF
TRBJ2-7	.	TRBV11-3	TRBD1	TGTGCCAGCGGTAGACAGGGGGGTCCTTACGAGCAGTACTTC	CASGRQGGPYEQYF
TRBJ2-1	.	TRBV6-5	.	TGTGCCAGCAGCCCGGCGGGGCGTAATTCCCATGAGCAGTTCTTC	CASSPAGRNSHEQFF
TRBJ2-1	.	TRBV2	.	TGTGCCAGCAGTGTGTATCGGAACAATGAGCAGTTCTTC	CASSVYRNNEQFF
TRBJ1-2	.	TRBV2	.	TGTGCCAGCACCGAGCGGTGGGCAGGAAGCTTTTATGGCTACACCTTC	CASTERWAGSFYGYTF
TRBJ1-1	few	TRBV6-5	.	TGTGCCAGCAGTTACGGCCCAGGGACTGAAGCTTTCTTT	CASSYGPGTEAFF
TRBJ2-7	.	TRBV7-2	TRBD2	TGTGCCAGCAGCTTAGCGGCTAGCGGGAGTAGCGGGCGCTACGAGCAGTACTTC	CASSLAASGSSGRYEQYF
TRBJ2-3	many	TRBV4-2	TRBD2	TGTGCCAGCAGCCAAGAACTAGCGGGAGGGCCGGCAGATACGCAGTATTTT	CASSQELAGGPADTQYF
TRBJ2-6	few	TRBV5-1	.	TGCGCCAGCCGGGGGGCCGACTCTGGGGCCAACGTCCTGACTTTC	CASRGADSGANVLTF
TRBJ2-1	.	TRBV7-9	TRBD2	TGTGCCAGCAGCTTATTCGGGGGGGCTGAGCAGTTCTTC	CASSLFGGAEQFF